The entry below describes one TCR beta chain. Its antigen is currently unknown. The CDR3 covers 18 residues. CDR1 is WSHSY and CDR2 is SAAADI in the germline V gene. Between the trimmed V and J ends, which lost 0 bases and 3 bases, there was a span of 18 bases. The sample originates from a study of cytomegalovirus exposure and HLA in healthy donors. Profiling relied on immunoSEQ multiplex PCR, and the TCRdb table lists in-frame clones only, not all of them. The data hold 140,000 to 150,000 clones, with 94% observed a single time. Study-level points and caveats: There were around 160 TCR beta chains listed as cytomegalovirus-associated. The TCR clusters that emerged in the first cohort tended, a later analysis found, to co-occur in the 120 or so validation repertoires.

These donors were members of the roughly 110-subject validation cohort, a group separate from the approximately 670-subject first cohort. This sequence originates from a man aged 18 to 35 in good health and CMV-seropositive. The rearrangement links TRBV10-2 to TRBJ2-1; D is perhaps TRBD2 (6 bases). The sample consisted of PBMCs. The CDR3: CASSESPPGERSYNEQFF. The CDR3 coding sequence is TGCGCCAGCAGTGAGTCCCCCCCGGGAGAGCGGAGCTACAATGAGCAGTTCTTC.